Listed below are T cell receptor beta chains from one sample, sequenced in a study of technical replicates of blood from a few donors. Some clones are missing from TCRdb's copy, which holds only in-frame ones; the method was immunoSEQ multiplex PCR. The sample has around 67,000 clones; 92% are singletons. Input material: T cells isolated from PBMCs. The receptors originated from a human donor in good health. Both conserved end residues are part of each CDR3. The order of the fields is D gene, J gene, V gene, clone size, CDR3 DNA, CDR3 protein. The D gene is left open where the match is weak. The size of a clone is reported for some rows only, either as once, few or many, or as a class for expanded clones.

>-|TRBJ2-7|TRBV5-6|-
TGTGCCAGCAGCTTGGCGGCCTACGAGCAGTACTTC
CASSLAAYEQYF
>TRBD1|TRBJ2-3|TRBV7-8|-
TGTGCCAGCAGCCCAGGACAGGGAGCTACTACGCAGTATTTT
CASSPGQGATTQYF
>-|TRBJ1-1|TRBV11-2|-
TGTGCCAGCAGCCAGTGGGCACTGAACACTGAAGCTTTCTTT
CASSQWALNTEAFF
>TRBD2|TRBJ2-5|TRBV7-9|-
TGTGCCACCAAGGGACTAGCGGAGACCCAGTACTTC
CATKGLAETQYF
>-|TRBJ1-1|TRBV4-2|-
TGTGCCAGCAGCTACAGGGACGGCACTGAAGCTTTCTTT
CASSYRDGTEAFF
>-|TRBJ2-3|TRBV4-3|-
TGCGCCAGCAGCCGTCTACTTCTAGTCCCAGATACGCAGTATTTT
CASSRLLLVPDTQYF
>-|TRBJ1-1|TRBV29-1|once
TGCAGCGTGCACGGGAACACTGAAGCTTTCTTT
CSVHGNTEAFF
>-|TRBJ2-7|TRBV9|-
TGTGCCAGCAGCAAGGACATTTCCGGGGAGCAGTACTTC
CASSKDISGEQYF
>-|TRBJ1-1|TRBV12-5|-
TGTGCTAGTGGTGTACAGGGCACTGAAGCTTTCTTT
CASGVQGTEAFF
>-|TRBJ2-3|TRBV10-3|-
TGTGCCATCAGTGACAGGCCAGATACGCAGTATTTT
CAISDRPDTQYF
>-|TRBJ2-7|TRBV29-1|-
TGCAGCGTTCGGACAAAAAGTGGCTACGAGCAGTACTTC
CSVRTKSGYEQYF
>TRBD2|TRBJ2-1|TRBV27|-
TGTGCCAGCAAGACTAGCGGGAGGGCCTTGGCTTGGGATGAGCAGTTCTTC
CASKTSGRALAWDEQFF